A selection of T cell receptor beta chains follows, all from one sample in a study of a mutant IDH1 vaccine in newly diagnosed glioma. The antigens for these receptors are not known. The table came from immunoSEQ multiplex PCR; TCRdb's copy has only in-frame clones and leaves some out. The sample consists of tens of thousands of clones, 75% of them appearing once. Sequenced material: PBMCs, taken from a glioma patient whose treatment included an IDH1 peptide vaccine. Source of these receptors: a man over 45 with glioma. Both conserved end residues are part of each CDR3.

>TRBJ2-1|TRBV5-1
CASSPGGDNEQFF
>TRBJ1-1|TRBV7-2
CASSLAGANTEAFF
>TRBJ1-1|TRBV28
CASSLKDRLNTEAFF
>TRBJ1-6|TRBV5-5
CASSFDRLGNSPLHF
>TRBJ2-5|TRBV2
CASRRTGEETQYF
>TRBJ1-2|TRBV10-2
CASSDRRLVGYTF
>TRBJ1-2|TRBV7-2
CASSLQGADYGYTF
>TRBJ2-2|TRBV11-2
CASSLALSTGELFF
>TRBJ1-1|TRBV19
CASSRSNTEAFF
>TRBJ1-5|TRBV4-3
CASSQDQGVNQPQHF
>TRBJ2-6|TRBV6-5
CASSYRISSGANVLTF